What follows are 10 T cell receptor beta chains derived from one specimen sequenced in a study of glioma-infiltrating T cells. The iRepertoire nested amplicon-rescue multiplex PCR amplified TCR alpha and beta CDR3s from RNA. TCRdb recomputed calls from the multiplex PCR reads with MiXCR, one row per CDR3 protein. The table has about 93,000 distinct CDR3 sequences, around 42% seen once. Sequencing input: glioma tissue, nonneoplastic brain tissue, or PBMCs (not recorded which). These TCRs come from a human donor with low-grade glioma or glioblastoma, undergoing nonglioma brain surgery, or in good health (not recorded which).

V is TRBV5-4 and J is TRBJ2-2; weak D call: TRBD1 (5 bases). V was trimmed by 4 bases and J by 0 bases, leaving 10 bases between them. The CDR3 is 15 amino acids. Germline V gives CDR1 SGHNT, CDR2 YYREEE (reference sequence). The CDR3 DNA reads TGTGCCAGCAGCCCGACAGTCGCGAACACCGGGGAGCTGTTTTTT. This gives the protein CASSPTVANTGELFF.

A note on this clonotype: At one end, the junction sequence differs from germline, possibly due to a read error. For the CDR3, the DNA is TGCAGTGCTAGCCGGGACAGCGTAACCTACGAGCTGTACTTC. It specifies CSASRDSVTYELYF. The chain uses TRBV20-1 and TRBJ2-7; 7 bases are shared with TRBD1. Germline CDR1 is DFQATT and CDR2 is SNEGSKA (reference sequence). There are 14 residues in the CDR3.

Many counts were recorded for this clonotype. The chain is built from TRBV20-1 and TRBJ1-2; 10 nucleotides align to TRBD1. This CDR3 comprises 14 residues. CDR1 and CDR2 from the germline V gene are DFQATT and SNEGSKA (reference sequence). J lost 10 bases, V lost 0 bases, and 8 bases had no gene match. The CDR3 reads CSARDPGTGDDYTF. Here the CDR3 DNA reads TGCAGTGCTAGAGATCCCGGGACAGGGGATGACTACACCTTC.

This clonotype has at least ten counts. The rearrangement joins TRBV12-3 or TRBV12-4 to TRBJ1-4; D gene uncertain. V lost 5 bases and J 7 bases, leaving 8 bases between the germline ends. The CDR3 sequence is 12 residues long. The CDR3 DNA sequence: TGTGCCAGCAGTCCCGTAGGTGAAAAACTGTTTTTT. Protein product: CASSPVGEKLFF.

The rearrangement uses TRBV7-2 and TRBJ2-7; the D call may be TRBD1 or TRBD2 (5 bases each). This CDR3 has 17 amino acids. V lost 1 base to trimming and J lost 2 bases, with 18 bases between them. Germline assignment: CDR1 SGHTA and CDR2 FQGNSA. The CDR3 DNA reads as TGTGCCAGCAGCTTAGGGTCCGGGGCAGGGTGGGCCTACGAGCAGTACTTC. Translation gives CASSLGSGAGWAYEQYF.

In its sample, this clonotype was seen many times. The chain has TRBV28 and TRBJ2-1; 12 bases align to TRBD2. From germline, CDR1 is MDHEN and CDR2 SYDVKM. Trimming at V came to 6 bases and at J to 3 bases, leaving 3 bases not matched to a gene. This CDR3 is 15 amino acids long. The CDR3 is CASRQLAGGYNEQFF. CDR3 DNA sequence: TGTGCCAGCAGGCAACTAGCGGGGGGCTACAATGAGCAGTTCTTC.

This clonotype was recorded at least ten times. The rearrangement links TRBV29-1 to TRBJ2-1; 8 bases fit TRBD2. The CDR3 length is 14 residues. Germline trimming cut 6 bases from V and 6 bases from J; bases unmatched to any gene: 10. Germline CDR1 reads SQVTM; CDR2 reads ANQGSEA. CDR3 sequence reads: CSVRWTSTINEQFF. The CDR3 bases are TGCAGCGTGAGGTGGACTAGCACTATCAATGAGCAGTTCTTC.

Worth noting for this clonotype: With a much larger clone just one base away, this may be a read error. The J gene is TRBJ1-1, the V gene TRBV29-1; possibly TRBD1 for D (6 bases). The CDR3 consists of 10 residues. CDR1 and CDR2 from the germline V gene are SQVTM and ANQGSEA. The V gene lost 6 bases and the J gene lost 9 bases, with 11 bases spanning the gap. The CDR3 nucleotides are TGCAGCGTGATAACAGGGAAAGCTTTCTTT. Its protein product is CSVITGKAFF.

Note on this clonotype: A junction end diverges from the germline sequence, so it may reflect a read error. V is TRBV5-6 and J is TRBJ1-2, with 9 bases fitting TRBD1. The length of the CDR3 is 15 residues. CDR1 is SGHDT, CDR2 YYEEEE, per germline. The CDR3 loop reads CASSPQGQGSGGYAF. Written as DNA, the CDR3 is TGTGCCAGCAGCCCCCAGGGACAGGGCTCCGGGGGCTACGCCTTC.

This clonotype was observed many times. This chain joins TRBV7-9 and TRBJ1-2; D might be TRBD1 (5 bases). Germline V gene data show CDR1 as SEHNR and CDR2 as FQNEAQ (reference sequence). Trimming took 1 base from V and 8 from J, leaving 14 bases between them. This CDR3 comprises 14 residues. CDR3 loop: CASSLDAGRGGYTF. In DNA, the CDR3 is TGTGCCAGCAGCTTAGATGCAGGGCGTGGGGGCTACACCTTC.